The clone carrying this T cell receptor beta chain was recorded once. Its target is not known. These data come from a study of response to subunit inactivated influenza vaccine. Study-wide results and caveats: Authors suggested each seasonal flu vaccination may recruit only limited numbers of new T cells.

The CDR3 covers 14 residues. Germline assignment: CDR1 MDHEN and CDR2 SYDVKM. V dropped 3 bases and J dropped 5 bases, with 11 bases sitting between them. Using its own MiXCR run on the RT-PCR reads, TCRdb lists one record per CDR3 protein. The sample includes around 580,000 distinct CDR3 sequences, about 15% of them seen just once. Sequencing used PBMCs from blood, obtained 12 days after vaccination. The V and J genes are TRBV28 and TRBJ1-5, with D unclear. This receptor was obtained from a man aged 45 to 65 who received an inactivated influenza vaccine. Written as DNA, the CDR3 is TGTGCCAGCAGTTTTGGAGGTGCGGATCAGCCCCAGCATTTT. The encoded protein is CASSFGGADQPQHF.